Sequencing of this T cell receptor beta chain was carried out in a study of T cell repertoires in cytomegalovirus infection. Study-level background: Public TCR beta signatures indicated both CMV infection and matching HLA type.

Study findings and constraints: The ex vivo response was dominated by HLA-C-restricted CMV-specific TCR beta clonotypes.

TCRdb re-analysed the reads in MiXCR, keeping a single row per CDR3 protein. The sample includes 350,000 to 400,000 distinct CDR3 sequences, just under 35% seen only once; the top ten take approximately 15%. This clonotype has a handful of counts. Its antigen is unidentified. The germline CDR1 and CDR2 sequences are MDHEN and SYDVKM. V lost 1 base, J lost 7 bases, and 15 bases stayed unmatched. The CDR3 has 19 amino acids. The J gene is TRBJ2-2, the V gene TRBV28; 10 nucleotides match TRBD2. Sample: cultured PBMCs, taken from culture after CMV antigen stimulation. This receptor was obtained from a human donor in good health (CMV status not recorded). Some clones in this sample may be carry-over from other donors' samples. DNA of the CDR3: TGTGCCAGCAGTTTATATGGCTTCGGGCTAGCGGGAGATAACGGGGAGCTGTTTTTT. Translated: CASSLYGFGLAGDNGELFF. Based on the CDR3 plus reference TRBV28 and TRBJ2-2, the full variable domain is DVKVTQSSRYLVKRTGEKVFLECVQDMDHENMFWYRQDPGLGLRLIYFSYDVKMKEKGDIPEGYSVSREKKERFSLILESASTNQTSMYLCASSLYGFGLAGDNGELFFGEGSRLTVL.